A selection of T cell receptor beta chains follows, all from one sample in a study of CD8+CD57+ T cells in acquired aplastic anemia. In TCRdb, the reads were re-called with MiXCR into one record per CDR3 protein. The sample lists hundreds of thousands of distinct CDR3 sequences, almost 50% occurring once. Sequencing was carried out using sorted CD4+, CD8+, or CD8+CD57+ T cells (not recorded which) from PBMCs. These receptors originate from a human donor with aplastic anemia. CDR3s include the opening cysteine and the closing phenylalanine or tryptophan. A D gene is named only where the DNA matches it firmly. Expanded clones are given a class, and other clones once, few, many or no size at all.

TRBV5-1	TRBJ1-6	-	-	TGTGCCAGCAGCTTGTCGCCGACAGGTTCCTATAATTCACCCCTCCACTTT	CASSLSPTGSYNSPLHF
TRBV10-1	TRBJ2-7	-	TRBD2	TGCGCCAGCAGTGAGCTTAGCGGGGGCCTCTCCTACGAGCAGTACTTC	CASSELSGGLSYEQYF
TRBV5-6	TRBJ2-7	-	TRBD1	TGTGCCAGCAGCTTGAGGGGGCCGGACGAGCAGTACTTC	CASSLRGPDEQYF
TRBV7-8	TRBJ1-3	-	-	TGTGTCAGCAGCTACGACAGTTCTCTTGGAAGCACCATATATTTT	CVSSYDSSLGSTIYF
TRBV19	TRBJ1-1	few	TRBD1	TGTGCCAGTACTAACAGGGGGCTTTCATTGAACACTGAAGCTTTCTTT	CASTNRGLSLNTEAFF
TRBV4-1	TRBJ2-1	many	-	TGCGCCAGCAGCCAAGGGGGATTAGGGACCTACAATGAGCAGTTCTTC	CASSQGGLGTYNEQFF
TRBV29-1	TRBJ1-1	many	-	TGCAGCGTTGTTTACACTGAAGCTTTCTTT	CSVVYTEAFF
TRBV5-5	TRBJ2-7	-	TRBD1	TGTGCCAGCAGCTCGGGACAGCTCTACGAGCAGTACTTC	CASSSGQLYEQYF
TRBV3-1	TRBJ1-1	-	-	TGTGCCAGCAGCCCAGATCGGCAGAGCACTGAAGCTTTCTTT	CASSPDRQSTEAFF
TRBV24-1	TRBJ2-5	-	-	TGTGCCACACAGGACAGAGGCAAAGAGACCCAGTACTTC	CATQDRGKETQYF
TRBV7-2	TRBJ1-1	-	-	TGTGCCAGCAGCTTGGCGGGCCACACTGAAGCTTTCTTT	CASSLAGHTEAFF
TRBV11-2	TRBJ1-4	-	TRBD1	TGTGCCAGCAGCTTAGAAGGGGGACAGATTGAAAAACTGTTTTTT	CASSLEGGQIEKLFF
TRBV5-5	TRBJ1-5	many	-	TGTGCCAGCAGCCCGAATCGGGGGAGGGGTAATCAGCCCCAGCATTTT	CASSPNRGRGNQPQHF
TRBV15	TRBJ2-3	-	TRBD2	TGTGCCACCAGCAGTTTAGCGGGGGCCACAGATACGCAGTATTTT	CATSSLAGATDTQYF
TRBV7-2	TRBJ2-5	many	TRBD2	TGTGCCAGCAGCTTAGTTAGCGGGGGGGCCGGGGAGACCCAGTACTTC	CASSLVSGGAGETQYF
TRBV9	TRBJ1-1	-	-	TGTGCCAGCAGTTCCTCGTGGGGGTACACTGAAGCTTTCTTT	CASSSSWGYTEAFF
TRBV10-3	TRBJ2-3	-	TRBD2	TGTGCCATCAGTGCGCTAGCGGGGGGGCAGAATACGCAGTATTTT	CAISALAGGQNTQYF
TRBV19	TRBJ2-5	many	-	TGTGCCAGTAGTATAGGCGATCAGGGTGGGACGGAGACCCAGTACTTC	CASSIGDQGGTETQYF
TRBV20-1	TRBJ2-5	-	-	TGCAGTGCTAGACCCGGACTACCGTACCAAGAGACCCAGTACTTC	CSARPGLPYQETQYF
TRBV2	TRBJ1-4	many	-	TGTGCCAGCGCCCAGCGGGGCGAAAAACTGTTTTTT	CASAQRGEKLFF
TRBV25-1	TRBJ2-3	-	TRBD2	TGTGCCAGCAGTGTAATCTGGACTAGCGGGACAGATACGCAGTATTTT	CASSVIWTSGTDTQYF
TRBV7-8	TRBJ1-5	-	TRBD1	TGTGCCAGCAGCTGGGACAGTCCCAATCAGCCCCAGCATTTT	CASSWDSPNQPQHF
TRBV2	TRBJ2-7	-	TRBD2	TGTGCCAGCAGTGCAGCACGGGGGGGCGAAACCCACGAACAGTACTTC	CASSAARGGETHEQYF
TRBV2	TRBJ1-4	many	TRBD1	TGTGCCAGCAGTGAATATCCAGGCGTCAGGGGGCGGCGGTCAACTAATGAAAAACTGTTTTTT	CASSEYPGVRGRRSTNEKLFF
TRBV5-1	TRBJ2-2	many	TRBD1	TGTGCCAGCAGCTTTCGGGACAGGGGCACCGGGGAGCTGTTTTTT	CASSFRDRGTGELFF
TRBV2	TRBJ1-1	many	-	TGTGCCAGCAGTGGAGAGACGGTGAACACTGAAGCTTTCTTT	CASSGETVNTEAFF
TRBV2	TRBJ1-2	-	-	TGTGCCAGCAGCCTACTCCCGGACGGCTACACCTTC	CASSLLPDGYTF
TRBV7-8	TRBJ2-3	-	TRBD1	TGTGCCAGCAGCTTTTCCGGGACAGGGGCCACCGAAGATACGCAGTATTTT	CASSFSGTGATEDTQYF